This T cell receptor beta chain was sequenced during a study of shared clonotypes between healthy human individuals. CDR1 is ENHRY, CDR2 SYGVKD, per germline. With 6 bases removed from V and 6 bases from J, the gap between germline ends came to 13 bases. This CDR3 has 13 residues. Repertoires were generated with immunoSEQ multiplex PCR, while TCRdb's copy carries only in-frame clones and drops some. The sample comprises about 1.5 million clones, roughly 96% of which are singletons, and approximately 1% rests with the top ten. This rearrangement joins TRBV10-3 to TRBJ2-3; D gene ambiguous. Material for sequencing was naive CD4+ T cells sorted from blood. Subset of the sample: CD45RA+ positively selected. The source is a man aged 25-40 years in good health. CDR3 residues: CAISSGFGDTQYF. Here the CDR3 DNA reads TGTGCCATCAGCTCTGGGTTTGGGGATACGCAGTATTTT.